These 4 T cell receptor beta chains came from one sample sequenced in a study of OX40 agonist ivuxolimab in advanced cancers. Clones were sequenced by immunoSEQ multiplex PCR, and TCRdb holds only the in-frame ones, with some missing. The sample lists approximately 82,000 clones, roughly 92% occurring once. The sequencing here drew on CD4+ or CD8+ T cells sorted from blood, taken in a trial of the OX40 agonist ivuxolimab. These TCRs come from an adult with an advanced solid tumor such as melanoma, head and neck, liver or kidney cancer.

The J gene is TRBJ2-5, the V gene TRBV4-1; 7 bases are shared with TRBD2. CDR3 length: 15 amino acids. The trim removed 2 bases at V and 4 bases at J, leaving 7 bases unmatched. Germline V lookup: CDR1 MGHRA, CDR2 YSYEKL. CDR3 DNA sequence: TGCGCCAGCAGCCAATCCGGGACTATAGGAGAGACCCAGTACTTC. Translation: CASSQSGTIGETQYF.

CDR3 protein: CASSEARAGEQYF. CDR3 nucleotides: TGTGCCAGCAGTGAAGCTAGAGCCGGTGAGCAGTACTTC. V usage is TRBV6-1 and J usage is TRBJ2-7; D is uncertain. The CDR3 runs to 13 residues. Germline V gene sequence: CDR1 MNHNS, CDR2 SASEGT. V was shortened by 0 bases and J by 7 bases, with 10 bases between the two germline ends.

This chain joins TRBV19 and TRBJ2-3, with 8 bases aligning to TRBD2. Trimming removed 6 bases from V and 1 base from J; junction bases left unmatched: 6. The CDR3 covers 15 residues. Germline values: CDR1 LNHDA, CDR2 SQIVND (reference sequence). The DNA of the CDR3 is TGTGCCAGTAGATCGAGCGGGAGAGGCACAGATACGCAGTATTTT. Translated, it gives CASRSSGRGTDTQYF.

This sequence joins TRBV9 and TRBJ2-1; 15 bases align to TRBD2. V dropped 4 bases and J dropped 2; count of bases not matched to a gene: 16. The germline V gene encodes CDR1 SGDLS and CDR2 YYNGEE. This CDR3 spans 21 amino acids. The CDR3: CASSLTTGLAGGPATYNEQFF. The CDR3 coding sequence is TGTGCCAGCAGCCTCACGACCGGACTAGCGGGGGGGCCCGCCACCTACAATGAGCAGTTCTTC.